This T cell receptor (beta chain) is from a study of cytomegalovirus exposure and HLA in healthy donors. With 2 bases removed from V and 0 bases from J, the gap between germline ends came to 19 bases. The germline CDR1 and CDR2 sequences are SEHNR and FQNEAQ (reference sequence). The CDR3 is made up of 18 amino acids. 60 Vbeta and 13 Jbeta primers were used in PCR. TCRdb's copy holds only in-frame clones and misses some; the assay was immunoSEQ multiplex PCR. The sample lists 50,000 to 80,000 clones, roughly 80% occurring once. The receptor was isolated from a male donor in good health and CMV-seropositive. The specimen was PBMCs. The chain links TRBV7-9 to TRBJ1-2, with a possible D match to TRBD1 (5 bases). The CDR3 region is CASSLSVTSPGANYGYTF. In nucleotides, the CDR3 is TGTGCCAGCAGCTTATCGGTCACCTCTCCGGGGGCTAACTATGGCTACACCTTC. Looking up the rest from reference TRBV7-9 and TRBJ1-2 gives the full variable domain: DTGVSQNPRHKITKRGQNVTFRCDPISEHNRLYWYRQTLGQGPEFLTYFQNEAQLEKSRLLSDRFSAERPKGSFSTLEIQRTEQGDSAMYLCASSLSVTSPGANYGYTFGSGTRLTVV.